The 7 T cell receptor beta chains below were found in one sample sequenced in a study of blood T cell repertoires in COVID-19. Profiling relied on immunoSEQ multiplex PCR, and the TCRdb table lists in-frame clones only, not all of them. The sample carries tens of thousands of clones, approximately 86% recorded once. The sequenced sample was peripheral blood. The receptor source for this set is a man aged 60 to 69 with acute or convalescent COVID-19.

The chain joins TRBV16 to TRBJ1-1; D gene unclear. Germline-derived CDR1 and CDR2 are KGHSY and FQNENV. This CDR3 has 14 amino acids. V was clipped by 0 bases and J by 1 base, with 6 bases between them. The CDR3 loop reads CASSQSRGNTEAFF. CDR3 DNA sequence: TGTGCCAGCAGCCAATCCCGGGGGAACACTGAAGCTTTCTTT.

The chain carries TRBV28 and TRBJ2-5; D is possibly TRBD1 (6 bases). This CDR3 has 16 residues. V was pared by 5 bases and J by 2 bases, with 18 bases between. Germline assignment: CDR1 MDHEN and CDR2 SYDVKM. CDR3 sequence: CASSPPTGHLQETQYF. The CDR3 nucleotides read TGTGCCAGCAGTCCTCCGACAGGACATCTTCAAGAGACCCAGTACTTC.

The chain carries TRBV7-9 and TRBJ2-7; weak D call: TRBD1 (5 bases). The CDR3 consists of 14 residues. V was shortened by 5 bases and J by 2 bases, with 13 bases between the two germline ends. Germline CDR1 reads SEHNR; CDR2 reads FQNEAQ (reference sequence). The CDR3 spells CASSPQGIPYEQYF. The CDR3 bases are TGTGCCAGCAGCCCGCAGGGTATTCCCTACGAGCAGTACTTC.

In this sample, this clone turned up a few times. V and J are TRBV29-1 and TRBJ2-4, with TRBD2 matching 9 bases. Germline trimming cut 4 bases from V and 2 bases from J; bases unmatched to any gene: 9. Germline V gene lookup returns CDR1 SQVTM and CDR2 ANQGSEA. The CDR3 has 16 amino acids. The CDR3 region is CSVAGASGATKNIQYF. The CDR3 DNA reads TGCAGCGTTGCTGGGGCTAGCGGGGCCACCAAAAACATTCAGTACTTC.

The rearrangement uses TRBV11-3 and TRBJ1-2; no reliable D call. V lost 0 bases, J lost 4 bases, and 6 bases lay in between. Germline loops: CDR1 SGHNT, CDR2 YENEEA. This CDR3 region has 13 residues. The CDR3 DNA sequence: TGTGCCAGCAGCTTAGACGGAGTCTATGGCTACACCTTC. As protein: CASSLDGVYGYTF.

This chain links TRBV5-1 with TRBJ1-1, with 9 bases identical to TRBD1. This CDR3 is built from 15 residues. CDR1 and CDR2 (germline): SGHRS, YFSETQ. Losses at the gene ends were 4 bases for V and 1 base for J; bases not matched to a gene: 5. In nucleotides, the CDR3 is TGCGCCAGCAGCGGTCCGGGACAGGGGAACACTGAAGCTTTCTTT. Protein product: CASSGPGQGNTEAFF.

V usage is TRBV2 and J usage is TRBJ2-2; tentative D call: TRBD2 (6 bases). Trimming took 7 bases from V and 6 from J, leaving 12 bases between them. This CDR3 has 13 amino acids. Germline CDR1 is SNHLY and CDR2 is FYNNEI. CDR3: CASNEREAGELFF. CDR3 sequence (DNA): TGTGCCAGCAACGAGAGGGAGGCCGGGGAGCTGTTTTTT.